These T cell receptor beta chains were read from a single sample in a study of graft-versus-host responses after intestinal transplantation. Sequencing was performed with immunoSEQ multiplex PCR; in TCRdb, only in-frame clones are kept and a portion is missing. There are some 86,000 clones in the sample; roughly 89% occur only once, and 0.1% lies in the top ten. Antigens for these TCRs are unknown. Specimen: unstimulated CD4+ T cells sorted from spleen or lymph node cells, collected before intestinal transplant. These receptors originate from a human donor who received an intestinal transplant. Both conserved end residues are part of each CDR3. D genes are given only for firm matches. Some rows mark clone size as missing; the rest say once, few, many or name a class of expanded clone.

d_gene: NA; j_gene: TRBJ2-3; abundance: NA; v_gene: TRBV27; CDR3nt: TGTGCCAGCAGTTTACGAGGGAACCCCTCCGCTAGCACAGATACGCAGTATTTT; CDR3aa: CASSLRGNPSASTDTQYF
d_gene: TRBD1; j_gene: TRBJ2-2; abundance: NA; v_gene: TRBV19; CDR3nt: TGTGCCAGCAGAACAGGGGGCCCCGGGGAGCTGTTTTTT; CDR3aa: CASRTGGPGELFF
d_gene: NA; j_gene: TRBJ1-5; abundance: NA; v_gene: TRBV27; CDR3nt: TGTGCCAGCAGCGCAGTAAATCAGCCCCAGCATTTT; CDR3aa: CASSAVNQPQHF
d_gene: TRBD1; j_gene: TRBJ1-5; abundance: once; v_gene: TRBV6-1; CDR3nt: TGTGCCAGCAGTGAGGGGGACAGCCTCAATCAGCCCCAGCATTTT; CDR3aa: CASSEGDSLNQPQHF
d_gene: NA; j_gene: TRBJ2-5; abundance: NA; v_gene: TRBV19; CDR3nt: TGTGCCAGTAGCCAGACGGGAGTATCAGAGACCCAGTACTTC; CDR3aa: CASSQTGVSETQYF
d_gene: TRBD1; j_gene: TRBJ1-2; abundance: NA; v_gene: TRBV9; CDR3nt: TGTGCCAGCAGCGTAGGTGTGACAGGGGGCATCTATGGCTACACCTTC; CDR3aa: CASSVGVTGGIYGYTF
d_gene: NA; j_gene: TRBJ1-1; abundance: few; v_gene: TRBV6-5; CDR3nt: TGTGCCAGCAGTTACCAAGGGGGGAACACTGAAGCTTTCTTT; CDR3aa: CASSYQGGNTEAFF
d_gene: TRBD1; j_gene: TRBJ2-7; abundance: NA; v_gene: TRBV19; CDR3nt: TGTGCCAGTAGTATCTACGGACAGGGGTCCTACGAGCAGTACTTC; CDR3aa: CASSIYGQGSYEQYF
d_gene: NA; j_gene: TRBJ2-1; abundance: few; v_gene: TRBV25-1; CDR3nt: TGTGCCAGCAGTGAGTCCAGGGAGGATGAGCAGTTCTTC; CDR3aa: CASSESREDEQFF
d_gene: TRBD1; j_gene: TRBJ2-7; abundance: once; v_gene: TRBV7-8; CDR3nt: TGTGCCAGCAGACTTGCCAGGGGGTCGAGCGAGCAGTACTTC; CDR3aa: CASRLARGSSEQYF
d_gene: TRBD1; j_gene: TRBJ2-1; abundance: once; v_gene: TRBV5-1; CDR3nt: TGCGCCAGCAGCCAGGGACAGGGGGCTAATGAGCAGTTCTTC; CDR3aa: CASSQGQGANEQFF
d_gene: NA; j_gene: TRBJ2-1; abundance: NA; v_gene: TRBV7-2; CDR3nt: TGTGCCAGCAGCTTGCGAGGGACCTACAATGAGCAGTTCTTC; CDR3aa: CASSLRGTYNEQFF
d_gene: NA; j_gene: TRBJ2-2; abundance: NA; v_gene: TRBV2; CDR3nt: TGTGCCAGCGGAGCGCGGACCGGGGAGCTGTTTTTT; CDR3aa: CASGARTGELFF
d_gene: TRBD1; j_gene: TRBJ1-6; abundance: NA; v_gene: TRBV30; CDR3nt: TGTGCCTGGAGGCCCTCGGACAGGGATAATTCACCCCTCCACTTT; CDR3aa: CAWRPSDRDNSPLHF
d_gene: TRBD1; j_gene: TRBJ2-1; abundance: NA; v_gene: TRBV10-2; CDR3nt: TGCGCCAGCAGTGAACCCGGACAGGGAGTCGATGAGCAGTTCTTC; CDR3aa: CASSEPGQGVDEQFF
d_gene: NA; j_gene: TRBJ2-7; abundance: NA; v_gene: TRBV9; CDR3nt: TGTGCCAGCAGCGTAGCCAAAGGGGCCTACGAGCAGTACTTC; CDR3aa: CASSVAKGAYEQYF
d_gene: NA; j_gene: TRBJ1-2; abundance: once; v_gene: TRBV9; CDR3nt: TGTGCCAGCAGCGTCGATTCGACTGTGCTAGGTGGCTACACCTTC; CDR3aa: CASSVDSTVLGGYTF
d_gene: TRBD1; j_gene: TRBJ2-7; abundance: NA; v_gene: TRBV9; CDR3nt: TGTGCCAGCAGCGTAGGGGGCGCAGGGGGCTACGAGCAGTACTTC; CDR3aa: CASSVGGAGGYEQYF
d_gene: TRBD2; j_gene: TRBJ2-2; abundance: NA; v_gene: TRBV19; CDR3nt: TGTGCCAGCAAAATAGCGGGAGTACTTATCGGGGAGCTGTTTTTT; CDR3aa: CASKIAGVLIGELFF
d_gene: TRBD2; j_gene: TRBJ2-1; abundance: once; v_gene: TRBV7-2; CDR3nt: TGTGCCAGCAGCTTAACCGGGGGGGCGAACAATGAGCAGTTCTTC; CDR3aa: CASSLTGGANNEQFF
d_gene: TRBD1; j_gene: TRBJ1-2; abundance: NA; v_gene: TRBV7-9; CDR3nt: TGTGCCAGCAGCAACTGGGACAGTGCCTATGGCTACACCTTC; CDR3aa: CASSNWDSAYGYTF
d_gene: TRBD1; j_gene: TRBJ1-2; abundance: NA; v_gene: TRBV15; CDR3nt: TGTGCCACCAGCAGAGCCTCCCTTGACAGGGGTGGAGGCTACACCTTC; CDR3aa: CATSRASLDRGGGYTF
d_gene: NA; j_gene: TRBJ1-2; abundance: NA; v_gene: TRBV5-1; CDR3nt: TGCGCCAGCAGCGACGTTTCAGGGTTTGGCTACACCTTC; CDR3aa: CASSDVSGFGYTF
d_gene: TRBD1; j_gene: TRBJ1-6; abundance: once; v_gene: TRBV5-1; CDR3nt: TGCGCCAGCAGCTTGGAGGGACAGAGCTCCTATAATTCACCCCTCCACTTT; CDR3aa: CASSLEGQSSYNSPLHF
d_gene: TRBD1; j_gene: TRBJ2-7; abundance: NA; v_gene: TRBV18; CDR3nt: TGTGCCAGCAACGACAGGGTCAACTCCTACGAGCAGTACTTC; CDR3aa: CASNDRVNSYEQYF
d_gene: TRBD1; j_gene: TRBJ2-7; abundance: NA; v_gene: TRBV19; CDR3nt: TGTGCCAGTAGTCCACGAAGGGGGCCCTACGAGCAGTACTTC; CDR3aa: CASSPRRGPYEQYF
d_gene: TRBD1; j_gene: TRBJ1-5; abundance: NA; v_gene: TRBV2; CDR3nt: TGTGCCAGCAGTTCCGGGACAGGGGGCAATCAGCCCCAGCATTTT; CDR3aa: CASSSGTGGNQPQHF
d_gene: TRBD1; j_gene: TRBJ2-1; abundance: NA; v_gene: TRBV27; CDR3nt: TGTGCCAGCAGTCGAACAGGGGGCTCCTACAATGAGCAGTTCTTC; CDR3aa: CASSRTGGSYNEQFF
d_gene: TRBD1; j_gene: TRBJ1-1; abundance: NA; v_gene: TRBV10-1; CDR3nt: TGCGCCAGCAGCCGGGACAGGGATACTGAAGCTTTCTTT; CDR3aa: CASSRDRDTEAFF